This TCR beta chain was documented in a study of cytomegalovirus exposure and HLA in healthy donors. The study's findings and limits: CMV antigen specificity of three CMV-associated chains was confirmed in vitro. The study labeled under 200 TCR beta chains cytomegalovirus-associated. While the bulk of TCR sequences proved rare, some public TCRs turned up in many donors.

TCRdb's table, derived via immunoSEQ multiplex PCR, lists solely in-frame clones and lacks some. The table records 150,000 to 200,000 clones, around four fifths of them present only once. Of note for this clone: The antigen remains unidentified.

CDR1 LGHNA and CDR2 YSLEER come from the germline V gene. The CDR3 is 16 residues long. J gave up 2 bases and V 1 base, and 8 bases lay outside the gene matches. The TCR comes from a man aged 30 to 39 in good health and CMV-seropositive. The specimen sequenced was PBMCs. The V gene is TRBV4-3, the J gene TRBJ2-7; 7 bases line up with TRBD1. The CDR3 DNA sequence: TGCGCCAGCAGCCAAGGCCTCTCTGACAGGGCCTACGAGCAGTACTTC. Protein product: CASSQGLSDRAYEQYF.